This T cell receptor (beta chain) comes out of a study of radiotherapy plus CTLA-4 blockade in lung cancer. Study results and caveats: In blood, after radiotherapy plus ipilimumab, tumor-derived TCR clones expanded.

On this clone: Its target is not known.

TCRdb keeps only in-frame clones here, not all; method: immunoSEQ multiplex PCR. Of approximately 90,000 clones in the sample, about 83% are singletons; the top ten hold 0.65% to 0.9%. This clonotype was sampled from a human donor with non-small cell lung cancer who had stable disease on radiotherapy plus ipilimumab. The material was peripheral blood, obtained from a patient treated with radiotherapy plus ipilimumab.

CDR3 residues: CASSLAGLSHEQYF. The CDR3 nucleotides are TGTGCCAGCAGCTTAGCTGGTTTGAGTCACGAGCAGTACTTC. The chain joins TRBV7-7 to TRBJ2-7; the D is unclear. Germline V gene data show CDR1 as SSHAT and CDR2 as FNYEAQ (reference sequence). CDR3 length: 14 residues. V dropped 0 bases and J dropped 5 bases, with 11 bases sitting between them.